This TCR beta chain was observed in a study of T cell clones after liver transplantation. General study findings and limits: Low donor cell numbers restricted donor-reactive repertoire measurement in a couple of subjects.

This CDR3 has 17 amino acids. Between the trimmed V and J ends, which lost 5 bases and 3 bases, there was a span of 21 bases. CDR1 SGHRS and CDR2 YFSETQ come from the germline V gene. Concerning this clone: Antigen unknown.

Profiled with immunoSEQ multiplex PCR; TCRdb holds only in-frame clones, not every one. The top ten clones hold approximately 3% of a sample with around 97,000 clones, 80% to 90% of them seen once. The material sequenced was CD4+ T cells from blood, taken roughly 50 months after liver transplant. The TCR was taken from a human patient who received a liver transplant. Some T cells may be graft donor cells. The V and J genes are TRBV5-1 and TRBJ2-1; weak D call: TRBD2 (5 bases). As DNA, the CDR3 is TGCGCCAGCAGACCGACCCTGGATTACAGCGGCTACAATGAGCAGTTCTTC. The encoded protein is CASRPTLDYSGYNEQFF.